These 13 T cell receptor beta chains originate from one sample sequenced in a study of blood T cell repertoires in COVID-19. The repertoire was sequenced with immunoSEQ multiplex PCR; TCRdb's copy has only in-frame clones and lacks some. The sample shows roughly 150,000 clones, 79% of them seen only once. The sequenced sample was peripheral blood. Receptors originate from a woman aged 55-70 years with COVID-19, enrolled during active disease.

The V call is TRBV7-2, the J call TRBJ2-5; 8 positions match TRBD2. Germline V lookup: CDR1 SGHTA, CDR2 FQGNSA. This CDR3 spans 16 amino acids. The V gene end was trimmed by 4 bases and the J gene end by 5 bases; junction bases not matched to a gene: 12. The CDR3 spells CASSSFGRAVYETQYF. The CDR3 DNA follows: TGTGCCAGCAGCTCCTTCGGGAGGGCCGTGTATGAGACCCAGTACTTC.

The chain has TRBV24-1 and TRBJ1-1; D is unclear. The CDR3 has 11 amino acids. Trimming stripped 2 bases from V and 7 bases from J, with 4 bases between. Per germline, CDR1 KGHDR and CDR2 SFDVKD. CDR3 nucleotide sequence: TGTGCCACCAGTGATTACAATGAAGCTTTCTTT. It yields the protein CATSDYNEAFF.

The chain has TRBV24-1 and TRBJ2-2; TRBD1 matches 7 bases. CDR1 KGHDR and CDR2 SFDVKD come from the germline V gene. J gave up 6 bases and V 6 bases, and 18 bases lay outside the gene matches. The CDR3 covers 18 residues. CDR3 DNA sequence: TGTGCCACCAGTAAGACGCCCAGGGACAGCTTCGAATCCGGGGAGCTGTTTTTT. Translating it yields CATSKTPRDSFESGELFF.

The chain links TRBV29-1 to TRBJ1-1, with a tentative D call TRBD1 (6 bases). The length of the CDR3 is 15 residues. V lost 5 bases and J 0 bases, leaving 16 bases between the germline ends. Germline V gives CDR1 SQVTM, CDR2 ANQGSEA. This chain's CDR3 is CSVPEGGVMNTEAFF. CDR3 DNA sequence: TGCAGCGTTCCTGAGGGGGGGGTCATGAACACTGAAGCTTTCTTT.

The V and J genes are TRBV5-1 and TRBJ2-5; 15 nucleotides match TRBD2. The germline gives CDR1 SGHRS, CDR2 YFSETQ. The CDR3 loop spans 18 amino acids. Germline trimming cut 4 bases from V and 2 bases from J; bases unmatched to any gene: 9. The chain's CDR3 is CASSPGLAGGLRQETQYF. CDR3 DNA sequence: TGCGCCAGCAGCCCGGGACTAGCGGGGGGTTTGAGGCAAGAGACCCAGTACTTC.

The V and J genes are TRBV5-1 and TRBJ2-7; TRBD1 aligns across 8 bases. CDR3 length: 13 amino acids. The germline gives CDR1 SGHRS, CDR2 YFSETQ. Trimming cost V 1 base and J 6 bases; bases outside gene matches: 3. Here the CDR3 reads CASSLTGGVEQYV. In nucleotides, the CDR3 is TGCGCCAGCAGCTTGACAGGGGGTGTCGAGCAGTACGTC.

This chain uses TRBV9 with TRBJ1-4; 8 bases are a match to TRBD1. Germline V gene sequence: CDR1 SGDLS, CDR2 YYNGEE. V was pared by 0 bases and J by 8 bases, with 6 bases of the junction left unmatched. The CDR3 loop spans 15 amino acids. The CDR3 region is CASSVGGTGLEKLFF. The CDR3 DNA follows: TGTGCCAGCAGCGTAGGAGGGACAGGACTCGAAAAACTGTTTTTT.

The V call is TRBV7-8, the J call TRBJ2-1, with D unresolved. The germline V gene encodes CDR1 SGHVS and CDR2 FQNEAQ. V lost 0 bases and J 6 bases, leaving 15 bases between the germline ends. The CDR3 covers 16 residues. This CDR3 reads CASSLARNSNPNEQFF. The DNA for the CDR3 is TGTGCCAGCAGCTTAGCGCGTAACTCTAACCCCAATGAGCAGTTCTTC.

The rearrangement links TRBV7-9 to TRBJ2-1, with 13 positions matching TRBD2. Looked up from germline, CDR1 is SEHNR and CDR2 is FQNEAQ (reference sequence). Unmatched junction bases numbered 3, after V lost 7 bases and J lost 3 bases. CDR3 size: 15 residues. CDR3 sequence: CASTTSGRVYNEQFF. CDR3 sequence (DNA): TGTGCCAGCACCACTAGCGGGAGGGTCTACAATGAGCAGTTCTTC.

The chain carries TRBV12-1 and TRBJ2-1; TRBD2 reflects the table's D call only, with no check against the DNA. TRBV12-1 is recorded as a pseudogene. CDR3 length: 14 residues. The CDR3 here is CARGGLAAYNEQFF. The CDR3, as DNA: TGTGCCAGGGGTGGGCTAGCGGCCTACAATGAGCAGTTCTTC.

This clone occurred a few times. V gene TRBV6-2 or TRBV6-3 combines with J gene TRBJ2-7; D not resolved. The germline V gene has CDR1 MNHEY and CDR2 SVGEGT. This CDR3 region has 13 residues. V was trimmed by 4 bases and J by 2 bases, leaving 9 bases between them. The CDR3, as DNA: TGTGCCAGCAGTTTCAGTTACACCTACGAGCAGTACTTC. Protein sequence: CASSFSYTYEQYF.

The CDR3 loop reads CASSGTGGQPQHF. CDR3 DNA sequence: TGTGCCAGCAGTGGGACAGGGGGACAGCCCCAGCATTTT. The chain is built from TRBV28 and TRBJ1-5; TRBD1 matches 11 bases. This CDR3 has 13 residues. J gave up 7 bases and V 5 bases, and 1 base lay outside the gene matches. Germline values: CDR1 MDHEN, CDR2 SYDVKM.

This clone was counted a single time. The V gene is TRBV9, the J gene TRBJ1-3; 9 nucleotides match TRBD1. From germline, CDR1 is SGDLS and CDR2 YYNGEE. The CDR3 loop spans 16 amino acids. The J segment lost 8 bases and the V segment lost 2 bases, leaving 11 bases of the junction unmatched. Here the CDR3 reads CASSVSTGTGYHTIYF. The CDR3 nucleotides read TGTGCCAGCAGCGTTAGTACCGGGACAGGGTACCACACCATATATTTT.